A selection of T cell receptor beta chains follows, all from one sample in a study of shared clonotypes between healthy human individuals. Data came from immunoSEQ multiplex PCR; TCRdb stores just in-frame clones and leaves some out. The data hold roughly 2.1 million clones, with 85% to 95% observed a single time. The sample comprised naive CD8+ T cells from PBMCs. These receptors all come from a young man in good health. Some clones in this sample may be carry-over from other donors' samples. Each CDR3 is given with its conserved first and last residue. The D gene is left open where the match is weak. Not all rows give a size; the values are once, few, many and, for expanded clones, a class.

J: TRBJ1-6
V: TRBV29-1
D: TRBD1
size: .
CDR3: CSVRTGGNSPLHF
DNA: TGCAGCGTGCGGACAGGGGGGAATTCACCCCTCCACTTT

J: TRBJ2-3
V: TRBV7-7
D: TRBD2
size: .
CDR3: CASSSRFPGGMEDTQYF
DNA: TGTGCCAGCAGCTCCCGATTTCCCGGGGGGATGGAAGATACGCAGTATTTT

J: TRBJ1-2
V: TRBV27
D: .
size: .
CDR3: CASSLGGGYGYTF
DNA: TGTGCCAGCAGTTTGGGGGGTGGCTATGGCTACACCTTC

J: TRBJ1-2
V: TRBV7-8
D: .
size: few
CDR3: CASSSPQGWYGYTF
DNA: TGTGCCAGCAGCTCCCCGCAGGGCTGGTATGGCTACACCTTC

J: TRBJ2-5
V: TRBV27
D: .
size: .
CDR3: CASSTLARPPQETQYF
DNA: TGTGCCAGCAGTACACTGGCGCGACCCCCTCAAGAGACCCAGTACTTC

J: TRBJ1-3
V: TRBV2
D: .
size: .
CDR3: CASSEADRNTIYF
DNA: TGTGCCAGCAGTGAAGCGGACAGAAACACCATATATTTT

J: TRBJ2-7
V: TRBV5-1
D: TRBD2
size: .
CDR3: CASSSGLAGGASYEQYF
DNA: TGCGCCAGCAGCTCGGGACTAGCGGGAGGTGCGTCCTACGAGCAGTACTTC

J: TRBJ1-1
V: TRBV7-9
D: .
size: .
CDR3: CASSPGSNTEAFF
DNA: TGTGCCAGCAGCCCGGGATCTAACACTGAAGCTTTCTTT

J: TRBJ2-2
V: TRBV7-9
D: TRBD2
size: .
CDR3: CASSGKGLAGTGELFF
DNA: TGTGCCAGCAGCGGAAAGGGACTAGCGGGAACCGGGGAGCTGTTTTTT

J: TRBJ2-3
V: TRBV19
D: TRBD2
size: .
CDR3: CASSTLADHTDTQYF
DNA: TGTGCCAGTAGTACACTAGCGGACCACACAGATACGCAGTATTTT

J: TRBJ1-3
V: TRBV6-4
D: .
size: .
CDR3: CASSRTGLSGNTIYF
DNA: TGTGCCAGCTCCCGGACGGGACTCTCTGGAAACACCATATATTTT

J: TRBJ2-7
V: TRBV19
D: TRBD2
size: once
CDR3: CASSITASGSSEQYF
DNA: TGTGCCAGTAGTATAACGGCTAGCGGGAGTTCCGAGCAGTACTTC

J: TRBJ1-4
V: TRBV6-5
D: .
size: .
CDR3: CASSYQDREVEKLFF
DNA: TGTGCCAGCAGTTACCAGGACAGAGAAGTTGAAAAACTGTTTTTT

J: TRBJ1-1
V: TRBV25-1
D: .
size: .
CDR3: CASTQSVNTEAFF
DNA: TGTGCCAGCACCCAATCCGTCAACACTGAAGCTTTCTTT

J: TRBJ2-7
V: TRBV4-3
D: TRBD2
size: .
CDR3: CASSRRASGTGDREQYF
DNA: TGCGCCAGCAGCCGACGGGCTAGCGGGACGGGCGATAGGGAGCAGTACTTC

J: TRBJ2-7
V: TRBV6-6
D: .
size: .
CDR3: CASSYSTLTKDHEQYF
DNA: TGTGCCAGCAGTTACTCTACCCTAACTAAGGACCACGAGCAGTACTTC

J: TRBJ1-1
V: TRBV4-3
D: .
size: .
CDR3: CASSPLLLGDTEAFF
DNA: TGCGCCAGCAGCCCACTGCTACTTGGGGACACTGAAGCTTTCTTT

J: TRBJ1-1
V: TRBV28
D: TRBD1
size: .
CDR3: CASSQIGQAFTEAFF
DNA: TGTGCCAGCAGTCAGATCGGACAGGCCTTCACTGAAGCTTTCTTT

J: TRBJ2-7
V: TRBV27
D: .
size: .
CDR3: CASRERGTSSYEQYF
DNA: TGTGCCAGCAGGGAGAGGGGCACTAGCTCCTACGAGCAGTACTTC

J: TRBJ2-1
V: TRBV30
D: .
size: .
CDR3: CAWSPDSYNEQFF
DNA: TGTGCCTGGAGTCCCGACTCCTACAATGAGCAGTTCTTC

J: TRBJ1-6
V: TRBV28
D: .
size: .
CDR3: CASRYPSYNSPLHF
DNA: TGTGCCAGCAGATACCCCTCCTATAATTCACCCCTCCACTTT

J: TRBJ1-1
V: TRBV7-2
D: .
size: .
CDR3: CASSPLAGRPPMNTEAFF
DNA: TGTGCCAGCAGCCCCTTGGCGGGCAGGCCCCCTATGAACACTGAAGCTTTCTTT

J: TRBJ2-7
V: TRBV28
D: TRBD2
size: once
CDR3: CASNGAGGGYEQYF
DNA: TGTGCCAGCAACGGGGCGGGAGGGGGCTACGAGCAGTACTTC

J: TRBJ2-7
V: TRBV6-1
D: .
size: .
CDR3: CASSARGASYEQYF
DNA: TGTGCCAGCAGTGCCAGGGGGGCCTCCTACGAGCAGTACTTC

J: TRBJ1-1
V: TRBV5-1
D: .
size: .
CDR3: CASSPGQNTEAFF
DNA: TGCGCCAGCAGCCCGGGACAAAACACTGAAGCTTTCTTT

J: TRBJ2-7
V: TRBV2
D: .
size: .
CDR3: CASSEALSGQGSYEQYF
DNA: TGTGCCAGCAGTGAAGCCCTCTCGGGCCAGGGGAGTTACGAGCAGTACTTC

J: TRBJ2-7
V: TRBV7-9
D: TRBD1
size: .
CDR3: CASSLWDRAYEQYF
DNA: TGTGCCAGCAGCCTATGGGACAGGGCATACGAGCAGTACTTC

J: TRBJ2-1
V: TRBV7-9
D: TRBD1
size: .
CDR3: CATPGQGAVDEQFF
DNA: TGTGCCACCCCGGGACAGGGGGCTGTAGATGAGCAGTTCTTC